This TCR beta chain emerged from a study of beta chain features in type 1 diabetes. The study's findings and limits: In type 1 diabetes patients, VDJ junctions had fewer insertions; deletions at these junctions were more frequent. Patients with Type 1 diabetes showed moderately but significantly shorter TCRB CDR3s in all four CD4+ subsets.

The CDR3 sequence is 14 residues long. Germline V gene data show CDR1 as SQVTM and CDR2 as ANQGSEA. Reverse transcribing all isolated RNA meant expressed TCRB transcripts were sequenced. It was found that naive, central memory and regulatory T cell samples averaged around 3.8 million reads. Here immunoSEQ multiplex PCR was the method, and the copy in TCRdb shows in-frame clones only, minus some. The sample consists of about 250,000 clones, 13% to 15% of them appearing once. As to this clone: Its cognate antigen is unknown. At one end, the junction sequence differs from germline, possibly due to a read error.

The sequence came from a woman in her 40s in good health. The sequenced sample consisted of naive CD4+ T cells from blood. This chain links TRBV29-1 with TRBJ2-3; 8 nucleotides line up with TRBD1. The CDR3 sequence is CSVARGLPTNTQYF. The CDR3 DNA sequence: TGCAGCGTTGCCAGGGGGCTTCCCACAAATACGCAGTATTTT.